The 20 T cell receptor beta chains below were found in one sample sequenced in a study of response to subunit inactivated influenza vaccine (dated by TCRdb to between 2017 and 2018). This sample's time point label indicates: 40 to 45 days after influenza vaccine administration. The library was made by RT-PCR. The run used an Illumina HiSeq 2500. TCRdb applied fastp at Q25 and MiXCR to the public reads, then kept only in-frame beta chains. Rows are unified per CDR3 protein, each entry keeping the most common DNA and genes. The sample records roughly 150,000 distinct CDR3 sequences, 11% of which are singletons. The ten largest make up around 12% of the sample. Sequenced here: non-naive T cells sorted from PBMCs, sampled roughly 48 days after vaccination. Taken with the paper, the label for cell subset or site translates to: memory T cell fraction. The receptors were sampled from a man aged 45-60 years who received an inactivated influenza vaccine. Donor details come from another sample of the same person, matched by shared clones.

This clonotype showed up many times. The chain links TRBV5-1 to TRBJ2-7, with D tentatively TRBD1 (5 bases). Germline V gives CDR1 SGHRS, CDR2 YFSETQ. The V and J ends lost 0 bases and 4 bases respectively, with 8 bases between them. The length of the CDR3 is 13 residues. The CDR3 loop is CASSLDTGYEQYF. In DNA form, the CDR3 reads TGCGCCAGCAGCTTGGATACAGGATACGAGCAGTACTTC.

This clonotype was picked up many times. This chain connects TRBV5-1 to TRBJ2-3; 9 bases fit TRBD1. J was trimmed by 2 bases and V by 4 bases; bases with no gene match: 5. The CDR3 is made up of 15 amino acids. In germline, CDR1 is SGHRS, CDR2 YFSETQ. CDR3 in DNA: TGCGCCAGCAGCACGGGACAGGGAATCACAGATACGCAGTATTTT. It codes for CASSTGQGITDTQYF.

This CDR3 reads CASFTTLRAGEHQSSYNEQFF. CDR3 DNA: TGTGCCAGCTTCACAACTCTCCGGGCAGGGGAGCATCAAAGCTCCTACAATGAGCAGTTCTTC. The chain joins TRBV2 to TRBJ2-1; tentative D call: TRBD1 (6 bases). This CDR3 has 21 residues. Per the germline V gene, CDR1 is SNHLY and CDR2 is FYNNEI. Trimming left V 8 bases short and J 0 bases short, with 32 bases between. The complete variable domain, with remaining parts taken from reference TRBV2 and TRBJ2-1, reads EPEVTQTPSHQVTQMGQEVILRCVPISNHLYFYWYRQILGQKVEFLVSFYNNEISEKSEIFDDQFSVERPDGSNFTLKIRSTKLEDSAMYFCASFTTLRAGEHQSSYNEQFFGPGTRLTVL.

This sequence joins TRBV6-2 or TRBV6-3 and TRBJ1-1; D is uncertain. The V and J ends lost 0 bases and 1 base respectively, with 12 bases between them. Per the germline V gene, CDR1 is MNHEY and CDR2 is SVGEGT. This CDR3 spans 16 amino acids. The CDR3: CASSYSAVGWNTEAFF. For the CDR3, the DNA is TGTGCCAGCAGTTACTCAGCAGTCGGATGGAACACTGAAGCTTTCTTT.

This clonotype was seen repeatedly, ten times or more. The J gene is TRBJ2-1, the V gene TRBV5-1; D gene ambiguous. There are 13 residues in the CDR3. V lost 2 bases and J lost 6, with 9 bases in between. Per germline, CDR1 SGHRS and CDR2 YFSETQ. CDR3 DNA sequence: TGCGCCAGCAGCTTATTAGCATCCAATGAGCAGTTCTTC. Translating it yields CASSLLASNEQFF.

The table lists this clonotype with many counts. The genes are TRBV7-2 and TRBJ2-3; D is unresolved. V was pared by 4 bases and J by 12 bases, with 11 bases between. Germline CDR1 SGHTA, CDR2 FQGNSA. CDR3 size: 11 residues. The CDR3 reads CASSSQVHQYF. For the CDR3, the DNA is TGTGCCAGCAGCTCCCAGGTTCATCAGTATTTT.

This clonotype was observed at least ten times. The chain has TRBV12-3 or TRBV12-4 and TRBJ1-5; unclear D gene. V shed 5 bases and J shed 4 bases, with 12 bases lying between them. The CDR3 is made up of 14 amino acids. The DNA of the CDR3 is TGTGCCAGCAGTCCACGGCTAGCAAATCAGCCCCAGCATTTT. This translates into CASSPRLANQPQHF.

The chain combines TRBV19 with TRBJ2-7, with TRBD1 matching over 7 bases. CDR1 and CDR2 (germline): LNHDA, SQIVND (reference sequence). The CDR3 has 13 residues. Trimming removed 4 bases from V and 2 bases from J; junction bases left unmatched: 2. The CDR3 coding sequence is TGTGCCAGTAGTACTACAGGGGCCTACGAGCAGTACTTC. This encodes CASSTTGAYEQYF.

The table lists this clonotype with a few counts. The chain links TRBV12-5 to TRBJ2-5; D may match TRBD1 or TRBD2 (6 bases each). Trimming left V 5 bases short and J 7 bases short, with 14 bases between. This CDR3 comprises 13 residues. Germline V gene data show CDR1 as LGHNT and CDR2 as FRNRAP. The DNA of the CDR3 is TGTGCTAGTGGTGAACCGGGGGCCCGGACCCAGTACTTC. This sequence encodes CASGEPGARTQYF.

The chain joins TRBV10-3 to TRBJ2-1, with 13 bases fitting TRBD2. Germline V gives CDR1 ENHRY, CDR2 SYGVKD. V lost 6 bases and J lost 7; bases outside the gene matches: 6. The CDR3 covers 15 residues. The CDR3 bases are TGTGCCATCAGAACTAGCGGGGGGGCCATGAATGAGCAGTTCTTC. Its protein product is CAIRTSGGAMNEQFF.

The chain recombines TRBV20-1 with TRBJ2-1; tentative D call: TRBD2 (7 bases). Germline lookup yields CDR1 DFQATT and CDR2 SNEGSKA (reference sequence). CDR3 length: 11 residues. V was trimmed by 1 base and J by 10 bases, leaving 8 bases between them. In nucleotides, the CDR3 is TGCAGTGCTAGAGGGGGGGGCGAGCAGTTCTTC. Its protein is CSARGGGEQFF.

The genes are TRBV5-1 and TRBJ2-3, with TRBD2 identical over 9 bases. The CDR3 consists of 16 residues. Germline lookup yields CDR1 SGHRS and CDR2 YFSETQ. V lost 3 bases to trimming and J lost 6 bases; unmatched junction nucleotides: 11. The CDR3 region has the DNA TGCGCCAGCAGCTCCCTAGGTTTGCGGGGGGGCGATACGCAGTATTTT. Protein: CASSSLGLRGGDTQYF.

The V call is TRBV28, the J call TRBJ2-7; D is uncertain. Trimming stripped 7 bases from V and 1 base from J, with 14 bases between. This CDR3 has 14 amino acids. Per the germline V gene, CDR1 is MDHEN and CDR2 is SYDVKM. CDR3 amino acids: CASMWARRSYEQYF. For the CDR3, the DNA is TGTGCCAGCATGTGGGCTAGGCGGTCCTACGAGCAGTACTTC.

V gene TRBV20-1 combines with J gene TRBJ1-2, with TRBD1 matching 7 bases. The germline gives CDR1 DFQATT, CDR2 SNEGSKA (reference sequence). This CDR3 is built from 13 residues. Unmatched junction bases numbered 6, after V lost 4 bases and J lost 4 bases. The CDR3 here is CSAILEGAYGYTF. The CDR3 nucleotides are TGCAGTGCTATTCTTGAGGGGGCCTATGGCTACACCTTC.

Many counts were recorded for this clonotype. V usage is TRBV11-2 and J usage is TRBJ2-7, with TRBD2 matching 7 bases. CDR3 size: 14 residues. The J segment lost 3 bases and the V segment lost 5 bases, leaving 7 bases of the junction unmatched. The germline gives CDR1 SGHAT, CDR2 FQNNGV. The CDR3: CASSQVGGIYEQYF. CDR3 nucleotides: TGTGCCAGCAGCCAAGTGGGGGGGATCTACGAGCAGTACTTC.

The rearrangement joins TRBV9 to TRBJ1-5; no clear D. The CDR3 consists of 13 residues. Trimming shortened V by 4 bases and J by 7 bases, and 12 bases separated the two germline ends. CDR1 is SGDLS, CDR2 YYNGEE, per germline. CDR3 in DNA: TGTGCCAGCAGCCCCTCCGTAGGGCAGCCCCAGCATTTT. It specifies CASSPSVGQPQHF. The variable domain in full, with the rest retrieved from reference TRBV9 and TRBJ1-5, is DSGVTQTPKHLITATGQRVTLRCSPRSGDLSVYWYQQSLDQGLQFLIQYYNGEERAKGNILERFSAQQFPDLHSELNLSSLELGDSALYFCASSPSVGQPQHFGDGTRLSIL.

This clonotype has only a few counts. This chain links TRBV5-1 with TRBJ1-2; D unclear. Trimming pared 0 bases from V and 8 bases from J, leaving 8 bases between. Germline loops: CDR1 SGHRS, CDR2 YFSETQ. There are 12 residues in the CDR3. The CDR3: CASSLGDLGYTF. The CDR3 bases are TGCGCCAGCAGCTTGGGTGATTTAGGCTACACCTTC. Together with reference TRBV5-1 and TRBJ1-2, the CDR3 gives the full variable domain: KAGVTQTPRYLIKTRGQQVTLSCSPISGHRSVSWYQQTPGQGLQFLFEYFSETQRNKGNFPGRFSGRQFSNSRSEMNVSTLELGDSALYLCASSLGDLGYTFGSGTRLTVV.

There are many counts of this clonotype. This chain joins TRBV7-2 and TRBJ1-2; D not certain. With 6 bases removed from V and 1 base from J, the gap between germline ends came to 12 bases. The germline V gene encodes CDR1 SGHTA and CDR2 FQGNSA. The CDR3 spans 14 residues. The CDR3 sequence: CASRYPPVNYGYTF. DNA for the CDR3: TGTGCCAGCAGGTACCCCCCAGTTAACTATGGCTACACCTTC.

The sample holds a few counts of this clonotype. The chain uses TRBV28 and TRBJ2-1; 7 nucleotides agree with TRBD1. With V trimmed by 7 bases and J by 6 bases, 6 bases remained unmatched. The germline gives CDR1 MDHEN, CDR2 SYDVKM. This CDR3 comprises 13 residues. Here the CDR3 DNA reads TGTGCCAGCAAACAGGGGCCTACCAATGAGCAGTTCTTC. Translated, it gives CASKQGPTNEQFF. The full variable domain, completed using reference TRBV28 and TRBJ2-1, is DVKVTQSSRYLVKRTGEKVFLECVQDMDHENMFWYRQDPGLGLRLIYFSYDVKMKEKGDIPEGYSVSREKKERFSLILESASTNQTSMYLCASKQGPTNEQFFGPGTRLTVL.

The chain joins TRBV3-1 to TRBJ2-7; TRBD1 aligns across 7 bases. Germline trimming cut 2 bases from V and 2 bases from J; bases unmatched to any gene: 9. This CDR3 is built from 16 residues. The germline V gene encodes CDR1 LGHDT and CDR2 YNNKEL (reference sequence). In DNA form, the CDR3 reads TGTGCCAGCAGCCAAAGGGTAGGGGGCCGGACCTACGAGCAGTACTTC. This encodes CASSQRVGGRTYEQYF.